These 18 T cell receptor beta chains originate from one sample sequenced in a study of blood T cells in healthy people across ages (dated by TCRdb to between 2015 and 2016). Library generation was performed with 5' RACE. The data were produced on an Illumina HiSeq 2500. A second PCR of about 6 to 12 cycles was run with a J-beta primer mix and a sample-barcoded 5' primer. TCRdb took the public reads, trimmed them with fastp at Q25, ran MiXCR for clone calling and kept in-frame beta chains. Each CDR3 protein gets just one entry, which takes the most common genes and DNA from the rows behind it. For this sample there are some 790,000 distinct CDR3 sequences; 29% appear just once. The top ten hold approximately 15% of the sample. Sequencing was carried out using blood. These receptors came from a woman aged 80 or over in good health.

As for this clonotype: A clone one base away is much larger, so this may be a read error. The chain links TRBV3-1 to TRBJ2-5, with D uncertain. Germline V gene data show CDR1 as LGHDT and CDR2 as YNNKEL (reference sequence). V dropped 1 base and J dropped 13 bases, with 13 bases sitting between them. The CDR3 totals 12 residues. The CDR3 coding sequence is TGTGCCAGCAGCCAAGGAGCGCTCGAGCGGTACTTC. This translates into CASSQGALERYF.

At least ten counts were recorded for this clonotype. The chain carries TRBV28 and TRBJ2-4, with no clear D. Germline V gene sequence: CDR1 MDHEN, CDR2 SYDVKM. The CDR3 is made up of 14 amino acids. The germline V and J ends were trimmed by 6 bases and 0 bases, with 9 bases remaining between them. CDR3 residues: CASSFSLAKNIQYF. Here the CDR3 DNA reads TGTGCCAGCAGCTTCAGCCTAGCCAAAAACATTCAGTACTTC.

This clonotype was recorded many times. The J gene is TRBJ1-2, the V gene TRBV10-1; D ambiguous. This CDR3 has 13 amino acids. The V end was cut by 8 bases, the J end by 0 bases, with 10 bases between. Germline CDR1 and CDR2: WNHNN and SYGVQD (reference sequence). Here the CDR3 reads CASRPGPNYGYTF. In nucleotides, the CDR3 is TGCGCCAGCCGTCCCGGACCTAACTATGGCTACACCTTC.

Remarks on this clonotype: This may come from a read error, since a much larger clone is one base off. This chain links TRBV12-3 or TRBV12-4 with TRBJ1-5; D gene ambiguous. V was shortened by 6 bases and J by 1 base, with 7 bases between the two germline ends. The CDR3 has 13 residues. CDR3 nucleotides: TGTGCCAGCAGGTTGGAGAGCAATCAGCCCCAGCATTTT. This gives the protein CASRLESNQPQHF.

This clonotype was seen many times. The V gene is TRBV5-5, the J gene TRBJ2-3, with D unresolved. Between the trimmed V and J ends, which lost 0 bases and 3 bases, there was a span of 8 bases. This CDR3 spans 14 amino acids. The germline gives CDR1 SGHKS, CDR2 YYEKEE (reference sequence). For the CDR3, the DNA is TGTGCCAGCAGCTTGGGGGCGCCTACAGATACGCAGTATTTT. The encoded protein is CASSLGAPTDTQYF.

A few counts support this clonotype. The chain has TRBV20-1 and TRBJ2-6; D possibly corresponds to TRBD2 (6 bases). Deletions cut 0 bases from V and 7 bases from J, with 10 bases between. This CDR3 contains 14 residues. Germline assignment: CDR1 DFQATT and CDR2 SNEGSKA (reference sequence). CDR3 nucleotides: TGCAGTGCTAGAGATGGGGCGGGAGCCAACGTCCTGACTTTC. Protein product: CSARDGAGANVLTF.

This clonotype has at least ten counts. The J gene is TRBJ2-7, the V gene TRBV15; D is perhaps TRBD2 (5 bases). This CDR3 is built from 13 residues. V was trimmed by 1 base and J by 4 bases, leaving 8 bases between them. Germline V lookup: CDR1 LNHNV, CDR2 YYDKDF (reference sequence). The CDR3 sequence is CATSRGTGYEQYF. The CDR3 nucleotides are TGTGCCACCAGCAGAGGGACTGGTTACGAGCAGTACTTC.

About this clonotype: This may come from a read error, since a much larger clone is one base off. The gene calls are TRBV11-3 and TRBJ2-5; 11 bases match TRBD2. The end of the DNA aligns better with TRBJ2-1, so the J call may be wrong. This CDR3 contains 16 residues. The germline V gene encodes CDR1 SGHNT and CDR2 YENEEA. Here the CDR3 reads CASSLGTSGIQETQFF. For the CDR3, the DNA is TGTGCCAGCAGCTTGGGGACTAGCGGCATCCAAGAGACCCAGTTCTTC.

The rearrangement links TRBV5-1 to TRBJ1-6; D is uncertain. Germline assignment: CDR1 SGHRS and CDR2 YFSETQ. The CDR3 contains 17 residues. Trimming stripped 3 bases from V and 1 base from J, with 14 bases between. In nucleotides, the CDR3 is TGCGCCAGCAGCTATGATATTATCAGATCCTATAATTCACCCCTCCACTTT. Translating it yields CASSYDIIRSYNSPLHF.

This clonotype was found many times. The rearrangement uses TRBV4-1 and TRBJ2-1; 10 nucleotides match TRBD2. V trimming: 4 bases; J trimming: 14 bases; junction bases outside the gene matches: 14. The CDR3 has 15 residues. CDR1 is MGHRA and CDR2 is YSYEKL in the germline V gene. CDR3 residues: CASSPGLAGGLNEFF. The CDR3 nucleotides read TGCGCCAGCAGCCCGGGGTTAGCGGGGGGCTTAAACGAGTTCTTC.

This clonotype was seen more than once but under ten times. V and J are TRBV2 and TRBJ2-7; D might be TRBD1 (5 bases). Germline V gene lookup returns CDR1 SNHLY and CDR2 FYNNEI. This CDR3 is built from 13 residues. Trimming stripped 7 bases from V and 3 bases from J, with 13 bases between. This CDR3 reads CASTGQGLYEQYF. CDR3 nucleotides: TGTGCCAGCACGGGCCAGGGTCTCTACGAGCAGTACTTC.

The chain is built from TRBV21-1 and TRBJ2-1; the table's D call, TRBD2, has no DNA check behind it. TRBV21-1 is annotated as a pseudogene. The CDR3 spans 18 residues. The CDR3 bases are TGTGCCAGCAGCAAATTGGAAGGACTAGCGGGAGTATGGGGTGAGCAGTTCTTC. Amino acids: CASSKLEGLAGVWGEQFF.

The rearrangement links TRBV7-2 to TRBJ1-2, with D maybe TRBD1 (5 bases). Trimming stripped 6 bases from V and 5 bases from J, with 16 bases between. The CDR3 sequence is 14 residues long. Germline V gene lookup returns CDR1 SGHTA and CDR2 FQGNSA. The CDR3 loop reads CASRPGWVGYGYTF. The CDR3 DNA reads TGTGCCAGCAGGCCAGGGTGGGTCGGGTATGGCTACACCTTC. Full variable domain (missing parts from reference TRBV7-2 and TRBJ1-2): GAGVSQSPSNKVTEKGKDVELRCDPISGHTALYWYRQSLGQGLEFLIYFQGNSAPDKSGLPSDRFSAERTGGSVSTLTIQRTQQEDSAVYLCASRPGWVGYGYTFGSGTRLTVV.

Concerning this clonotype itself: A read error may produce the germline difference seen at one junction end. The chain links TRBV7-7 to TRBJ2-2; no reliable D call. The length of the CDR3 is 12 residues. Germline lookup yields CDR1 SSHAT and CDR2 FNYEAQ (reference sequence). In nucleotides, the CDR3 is TGTGCTAGCAGCTTTCGTGCCGGGGAGCTGTTTTTT. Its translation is CASSFRAGELFF.

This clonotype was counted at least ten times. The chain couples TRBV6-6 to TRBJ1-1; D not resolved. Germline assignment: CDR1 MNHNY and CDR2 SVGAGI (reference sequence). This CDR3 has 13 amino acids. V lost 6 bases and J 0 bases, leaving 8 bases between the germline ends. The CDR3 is CASSKGMNTEAFF. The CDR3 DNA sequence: TGTGCCAGCAGCAAGGGAATGAACACTGAAGCTTTCTTT.

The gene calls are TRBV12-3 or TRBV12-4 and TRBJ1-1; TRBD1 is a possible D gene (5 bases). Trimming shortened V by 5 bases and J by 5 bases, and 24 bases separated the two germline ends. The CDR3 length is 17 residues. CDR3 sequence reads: CASSRAKFAGSGTEAFF. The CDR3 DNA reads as TGTGCCAGCAGTCGGGCCAAGTTCGCAGGGTCGGGGACTGAAGCTTTCTTT.

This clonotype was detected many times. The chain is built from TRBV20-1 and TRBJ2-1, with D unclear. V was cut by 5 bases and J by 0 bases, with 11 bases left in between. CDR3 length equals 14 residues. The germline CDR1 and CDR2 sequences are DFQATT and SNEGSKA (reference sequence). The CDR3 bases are TGCAGTGCTCCCGACGCCACCTCCTACAATGAGCAGTTCTTC. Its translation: CSAPDATSYNEQFF.

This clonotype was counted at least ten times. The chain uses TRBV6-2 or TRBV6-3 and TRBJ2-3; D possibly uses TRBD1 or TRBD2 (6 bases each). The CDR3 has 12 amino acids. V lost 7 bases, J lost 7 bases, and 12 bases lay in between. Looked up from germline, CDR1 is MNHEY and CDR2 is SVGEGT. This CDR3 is CASISGAHTQYF. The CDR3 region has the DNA TGTGCCAGCATTTCGGGGGCTCATACGCAGTATTTT.